These 32 T cell receptor beta chains share one sample of origin, sequenced in a study of blood T cell repertoires in COVID-19. Sequencing was performed with immunoSEQ multiplex PCR; in TCRdb, only in-frame clones are kept and a portion is missing. The sample shows 250,000 to 350,000 clones, about nine tenths of them seen only once. The sequenced sample was peripheral blood. The receptors were sampled from a woman aged 25 to 39 with active or convalescent COVID-19.

J is TRBJ2-3 and V is TRBV4-1; possibly TRBD2 for D (7 bases). The CDR3 totals 14 residues. V lost 0 bases to trimming and J lost 4 bases, with 8 bases between them. The germline gives CDR1 MGHRA, CDR2 YSYEKL. In DNA form, the CDR3 reads TGCGCCAGCAGCCAAGAAGGGGGGGCAGATACGCAGTATTTT. The encoded protein is CASSQEGGADTQYF.

This chain uses TRBV30 with TRBJ2-2; 9 bases are a match to TRBD1. Germline CDR1 GTSNPN, CDR2 SVGIG (reference sequence). Trimming took 0 bases from V and 4 from J; bases not matched to a gene: 3. The CDR3 extends over 15 amino acids. The CDR3 bases are TGTGCCTGGAGTGTACTGGGACAGGGCACCGGGGAGCTGTTTTTT. Protein product: CAWSVLGQGTGELFF.

The chain links TRBV7-9 to TRBJ2-7, with D perhaps TRBD1 (6 bases). The CDR3 has 14 residues. Trimming pared 3 bases from V and 5 bases from J, leaving 14 bases between. Germline V gene data show CDR1 as SEHNR and CDR2 as FQNEAQ (reference sequence). The DNA for the CDR3 is TGTGCCAGCAGCTTTACAGGGTCGCTTGACGAGCAGTACTTC. Translated: CASSFTGSLDEQYF.

V usage is TRBV9 and J usage is TRBJ1-1; 8 nucleotides agree with TRBD1. CDR1 SGDLS and CDR2 YYNGEE come from the germline V gene. V lost 2 bases, J lost 5 bases, and 8 bases stayed unmatched. The CDR3 has 15 residues. The CDR3, as DNA: TGTGCCAGCAGCGTGCGACAGGGGACGGAGACTGAAGCTTTCTTT. It is translated as CASSVRQGTETEAFF.

This chain links TRBV2 with TRBJ2-2, with TRBD2 as a possible D gene (6 bases). V gave up 6 bases and J gave up 5 bases, with 10 bases separating them. The V gene's germline CDR1 is SNHLY and CDR2 FYNNEI. This CDR3 is built from 13 residues. The CDR3 region is CASRTSGTGELFF. CDR3 coding DNA: TGTGCCAGCAGGACTAGTGGAACCGGGGAGCTGTTTTTT.

This clone was counted once. The chain recombines TRBV5-1 with TRBJ2-5; a weak D match, TRBD2 (6 bases). V lost 2 bases and J lost 1, with 15 bases in between. CDR3 length equals 16 residues. Germline-derived CDR1 and CDR2 are SGHRS and YFSETQ. The CDR3 bases are TGCGCCAGCAGCTTAGGTCATATGGGGGGCCAAGAGACCCAGTACTTC. Its protein product is CASSLGHMGGQETQYF.

The chain carries TRBV7-8 and TRBJ1-5, with D uncertain. The CDR3 runs to 17 residues. The germline V gene has CDR1 SGHVS and CDR2 FQNEAQ. Trimming took 2 bases from V and 4 from J, leaving 18 bases between them. This CDR3 is CASSLREGGHPNQPQHF. The CDR3 DNA reads as TGTGCCAGCAGCTTACGAGAGGGCGGCCACCCGAATCAGCCCCAGCATTTT.

There are a few counts of this clone. The V call is TRBV9, the J call TRBJ2-7, with D possibly being TRBD1 (6 bases). The CDR3 consists of 14 residues. The V gene's germline CDR1 is SGDLS and CDR2 YYNGEE. V lost 4 bases to trimming and J lost 5 bases, with 16 bases between them. CDR3 in amino acids: CASSPSSGGHEQYF. For the CDR3, the DNA is TGTGCCAGCAGCCCCTCGTCTGGGGGCCACGAGCAGTACTTC.

V usage is TRBV2 and J usage is TRBJ2-5, with D maybe TRBD2 (6 bases). Germline V CDR1 and CDR2: SNHLY, FYNNEI. The CDR3 runs to 14 residues. Trimming pared 2 bases from V and 5 bases from J, leaving 12 bases between. CDR3 loop: CASSEQGSGETQYF. In DNA form, the CDR3 reads TGTGCCAGCAGTGAACAGGGCAGCGGGGAGACCCAGTACTTC.

CDR3 coding DNA: TGTGCCAGCAGTGAAGCGGACAGGGATCAGCCCCAGCATTTT. This sequence encodes CASSEADRDQPQHF. The rearrangement uses TRBV2 and TRBJ1-5; 8 bases are a match to TRBD1. The CDR3 is 14 residues long. The trim removed 0 bases at V and 5 bases at J, leaving 0 bases unmatched. Germline-derived CDR1 and CDR2 are SNHLY and FYNNEI.

This rearrangement joins TRBV6-2 or TRBV6-3 to TRBJ2-5; D perhaps matches TRBD2 (5 bases). CDR3 length: 13 residues. Germline CDR1 MNHEY, CDR2 SVGEGT. Trimming took 4 bases from V and 3 from J, leaving 9 bases between them. CDR3 residues: CASSFGLKETQYF. The CDR3 DNA sequence: TGTGCCAGCAGTTTTGGACTCAAAGAGACCCAGTACTTC.

The chain has TRBV28 and TRBJ2-5; TRBD2 agrees at 10 bases. Germline CDR1 reads MDHEN; CDR2 reads SYDVKM. The V segment lost 7 bases and the J segment 5 bases; nucleotides outside the gene matches: 7. This CDR3 comprises 14 residues. DNA for the CDR3: TGTGCCAGCACAAGCGGGGGGGCATCTGAGACCCAGTACTTC. Its protein is CASTSGGASETQYF.

This chain links TRBV3-1 (or the pseudogene TRBV3-2) with TRBJ2-3; TRBD1 agrees at 8 bases. The CDR3 extends over 17 amino acids. The trim removed 3 bases at V and 6 bases at J, leaving 14 bases unmatched. CDR1 and CDR2 from the germline V gene are LGHDT and YNNKEL (reference sequence). In DNA form, the CDR3 reads TGTGCCAGCAGCCACCTACAGGGGACAGGAGACCTCGATACGCAGTATTTT. Its protein is CASSHLQGTGDLDTQYF.

The CDR3 DNA reads TGTGCCAGCAGCCCAACCGGGGGGTTCCTTCCCAATCAGCCCCAGCATTTT. This codes for CASSPTGGFLPNQPQHF. The V call is TRBV6-2 or TRBV6-3, the J call TRBJ1-5; D might be TRBD1 (5 bases). Trimming pared 6 bases from V and 3 bases from J, leaving 21 bases between. The CDR3 is 17 residues long. Germline V gene lookup returns CDR1 MNHEY and CDR2 SVGEGT.

This chain's CDR3 is CAISGRGLDNTGELFF. Written as DNA, the CDR3 is TGTGCCATCAGTGGGCGGGGACTGGATAACACCGGGGAGCTGTTTTTT. This rearrangement joins TRBV10-3 to TRBJ2-2; D possibly corresponds to TRBD2 (6 bases). Deletions cut 4 bases from V and 2 bases from J, with 14 bases between. The CDR3 extends over 16 amino acids. CDR1 and CDR2 from the germline V gene are ENHRY and SYGVKD.

This sequence joins TRBV19 and TRBJ1-5, with 9 positions matching TRBD1. The V gene end was trimmed by 6 bases and the J gene end by 5 bases; junction bases not matched to a gene: 5. Per germline, CDR1 LNHDA and CDR2 SQIVND (reference sequence). CDR3 length: 14 residues. CDR3 in amino acids: CASRARDRDQPQHF. The CDR3 nucleotides read TGTGCCAGTAGGGCCAGGGACAGGGATCAGCCCCAGCATTTT.

This clone was seen a handful of times. The rearrangement links TRBV29-1 to TRBJ1-2; tentatively, D is TRBD1 (6 bases). This CDR3 comprises 12 residues. CDR1 and CDR2 (germline): SQVTM, ANQGSEA. The V end lost 7 bases, the J end lost 6 bases, and 15 bases lay between the germline ends. The CDR3: CSAMTGSHGYTF. The CDR3 DNA reads as TGCAGCGCTATGACAGGAAGCCATGGCTACACCTTC.

The chain links TRBV6-1 to TRBJ1-2, with 8 bases lining up with TRBD1. CDR3 length equals 13 residues. The J segment lost 6 bases and the V segment lost 3 bases, leaving 3 bases of the junction unmatched. Germline CDR1 MNHNS, CDR2 SASEGT. This CDR3 is CASSENRGNGYTF. The CDR3, as DNA: TGTGCCAGCAGTGAGAACAGGGGGAATGGCTACACCTTC.

V is TRBV7-2 and J is TRBJ1-2; a weak D match, TRBD1 (5 bases). Trimming took 4 bases from V and 5 from J, leaving 11 bases between them. There are 13 residues in the CDR3. Germline V CDR1 and CDR2: SGHTA, FQGNSA. CDR3 coding DNA: TGTGCCAGCAGCTACCAGGGCCTTTATGGCTACACCTTC. This gives the protein CASSYQGLYGYTF.

The chain has TRBV30 and TRBJ2-7; weak D call: TRBD1 (5 bases). V was trimmed by 4 bases and J by 6 bases, leaving 25 bases between them. Per germline, CDR1 GTSNPN and CDR2 SVGIG (reference sequence). The CDR3 is made up of 16 amino acids. Written as DNA, the CDR3 is TGTGCCTGGACCCCCCCAGGGCGGCTACCAAGGAGCGAGCAGTACTTC. Its translation is CAWTPPGRLPRSEQYF.

The chain links TRBV7-2 to TRBJ1-5, with a tentative D call TRBD1 (5 bases). V was clipped by 3 bases and J by 2 bases, with 14 bases between them. This CDR3 is built from 16 residues. CDR1 SGHTA and CDR2 FQGNSA come from the germline V gene. CDR3 nucleotides: TGTGCCAGCAGCTTTTTCCAGGGAGGGGGCAATCAGCCCCAGCATTTT. Its protein is CASSFFQGGGNQPQHF.

The chain joins TRBV6-5 to TRBJ2-5, with D uncertain. Germline lookup yields CDR1 MNHEY and CDR2 SVGAGI. CDR3 length: 15 residues. V was pared by 0 bases and J by 3 bases, with 11 bases between. The CDR3 DNA follows: TGTGCCAGCAGTTACTCTCACGCCCCGGAAGAGACCCAGTACTTC. It yields the protein CASSYSHAPEETQYF.

The chain uses TRBV2 and TRBJ2-6, with 10 bases aligning to TRBD1. Germline V CDR1 and CDR2: SNHLY, FYNNEI. V lost 6 bases and J lost 3; bases outside the gene matches: 8. There are 17 residues in the CDR3. As DNA, the CDR3 is TGTGCCAGCAGCGGTCCCGGGACAGGGGTTGGGGCCAACGTCCTGACTTTC. It specifies CASSGPGTGVGANVLTF.

The chain recombines TRBV6-5 with TRBJ1-5, with 9 bases aligning to TRBD1. With V trimmed by 7 bases and J by 1 base, 5 bases remained unmatched. Germline V gives CDR1 MNHEY, CDR2 SVGAGI. This CDR3 contains 15 residues. The CDR3 DNA reads as TGTGCCAGCAAAACCGACAGGGGGAGCAATCAGCCCCAGCATTTT. It specifies CASKTDRGSNQPQHF.

The V call is TRBV3-1 (or the pseudogene TRBV3-2), the J call TRBJ2-3; 12 positions agree with TRBD2. Germline CDR1 reads LGHDT; CDR2 reads YNNKEL (reference sequence). The CDR3 is made up of 18 amino acids. With 5 bases clipped from V and 6 bases from J, the junction kept 15 bases outside the gene matches. Here the CDR3 reads CASSSRLAGAPRHDTQYF. CDR3 coding DNA: TGTGCCAGCAGCTCAAGACTAGCGGGGGCGCCCCGCCATGATACGCAGTATTTT.

This clone was seen more than once but under ten times. The chain has TRBV21-1 and TRBJ2-1; the table calls TRBD1, which could not be checked here. TRBV21-1 is noted as a pseudogene. CDR3 size: 16 residues. CDR3 region: CASSKAGTGGKGEQFF. For the CDR3, the DNA is TGTGCCAGCAGCAAAGCCGGGACAGGGGGCAAGGGTGAGCAGTTCTTC.

CDR3: CASSLLTVLSGNTIYF. DNA of the CDR3: TGTGCCAGCAGCTTATTAACGGTTCTCTCTGGAAACACCATATATTTT. The V call is TRBV7-2, the J call TRBJ1-3, with D uncertain. V dropped 2 bases and J dropped 0 bases, with 11 bases sitting between them. CDR1 and CDR2 from the germline V gene are SGHTA and FQGNSA. This CDR3 contains 16 residues.

In its sample, this clone was seen once. The chain employs TRBV19 and TRBJ1-6, with TRBD1 identical over 8 bases. This CDR3 spans 14 amino acids. Germline CDR1 reads LNHDA; CDR2 reads SQIVND (reference sequence). V shed 7 bases and J 8 bases; nucleotides not matched to a gene: 7. This CDR3 is CASKLTGVDSPLHF. The CDR3 DNA sequence: TGTGCCAGTAAGCTGACAGGGGTCGATTCACCCCTCCACTTT.

The V gene is TRBV12-3 or TRBV12-4, the J gene TRBJ2-6, with a weak D call TRBD2 (5 bases). The CDR3 is 13 residues long. Trimming stripped 8 bases from V and 1 base from J, with 6 bases between. CDR3 DNA sequence: TGTGCCAGCCGGACTTCTGGGGCCAACGTCCTGACTTTC. Encoded protein: CASRTSGANVLTF.

The chain joins TRBV19 to TRBJ1-6, with 10 nucleotides matching TRBD1. CDR3 length equals 16 residues. Germline V gives CDR1 LNHDA, CDR2 SQIVND (reference sequence). After removal of 5 bases from V and 10 bases from J, the junction contained 11 bases not matched to a gene. The CDR3 DNA reads as TGTGCCAGTAGTGTGACCGGGACAGGGGCCAGCTCACCCCTCCACTTT. Residues: CASSVTGTGASSPLHF.

The chain couples TRBV19 to TRBJ1-1; 7 bases fit TRBD1. Germline loops: CDR1 LNHDA, CDR2 SQIVND (reference sequence). CDR3 length equals 12 residues. The CDR3, as DNA: TGTGCTCGGGACAGTATGAACACTGAAGCTTTCTTT. Its protein is CARDSMNTEAFF. The variable domain in full, completed from reference TRBV19 and TRBJ1-1, reads DGGITQSPKYLFRKEGQNVTLSCEQNLNHDAMYWYRQDPGQGLRLIYYSQIVNDFQKGDIAEGYSVSREKKESFPLTVTSAQKNPTAFYLCARDSMNTEAFFGQGTRLTVV.

For the CDR3, the DNA is TGTGCCAGCAGCTTAGGGGGACAGGATCGAAACTATGGCTACACCTTC. As protein: CASSLGGQDRNYGYTF. This sequence joins TRBV7-2 and TRBJ1-2; 8 bases are shared with TRBD1. Germline V gene sequence: CDR1 SGHTA, CDR2 FQGNSA. V lost 1 base to trimming and J lost 2 bases; unmatched junction nucleotides: 6. The CDR3 length is 16 residues.